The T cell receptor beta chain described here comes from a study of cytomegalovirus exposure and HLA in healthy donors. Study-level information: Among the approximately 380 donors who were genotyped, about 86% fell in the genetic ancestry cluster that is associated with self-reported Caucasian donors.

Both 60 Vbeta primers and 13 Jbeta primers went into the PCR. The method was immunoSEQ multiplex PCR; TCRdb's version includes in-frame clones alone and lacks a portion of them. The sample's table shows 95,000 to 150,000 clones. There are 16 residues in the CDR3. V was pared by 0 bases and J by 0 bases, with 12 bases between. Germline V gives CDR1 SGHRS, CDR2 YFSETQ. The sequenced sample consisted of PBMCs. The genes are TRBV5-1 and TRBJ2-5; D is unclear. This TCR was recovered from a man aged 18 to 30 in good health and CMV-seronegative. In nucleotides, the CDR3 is TGCGCCAGCAGCTTGGCAGCGACCCTAGACCAAGAGACCCAGTACTTC. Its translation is CASSLAATLDQETQYF.